The clone carrying this TCR beta chain has just a few counts. This entry belongs to a study of blood T cell repertoires in COVID-19. On the study more broadly: The analysed material was cDNA or gDNA that came from T cells, B-cell-depleted T cells, or PBMCs.

Repertoires were generated with immunoSEQ multiplex PCR, while TCRdb's copy carries only in-frame clones and drops some. Seen here are tens of thousands of clones, almost 80% observed once, and the top ten hold about 5%. Assignments of participants to cohorts depended upon their own reported clinical history. This receptor was obtained from a woman aged 45-65 years with acute COVID-19. The specimen was PBMCs or T cells enriched from blood (not recorded which).

Here the CDR3 DNA reads TGTGCCAGCAGCCAATCCCTTGCAGGTGAGCAGTTCTTC. Translated, it gives CASSQSLAGEQFF. The chain employs TRBV16 and TRBJ2-1; D is unresolved. This CDR3 region has 13 residues. Trimming took off 0 bases at V and 9 bases at J, with 9 bases between the two ends. Germline CDR1 is KGHSY and CDR2 is FQNENV.